Included here is one TCR beta chain sequence, with context. The data stem from a study of blood T cell repertoires in COVID-19. Study summary: The study drew acute and convalescent COVID-19 samples from the United States, Italy and Spain. The cDNA or gDNA used as material had been derived from T cells, B-cell-depleted T cells, or PBMCs.

The germline V gene has CDR1 SGHAT and CDR2 FQNNGV. CDR3 length equals 15 residues. V was clipped by 5 bases and J by 0 bases, with 13 bases between them. Study processing details: Estimated nucleated cell counts came from reference gene primer amplification. Sequencing used immunoSEQ multiplex PCR; TCRdb keeps in-frame clones, though not all of them. V, J and clone size are those of that table, while D and trimming were read from the DNA. This sample has 70,000 to 80,000 clones, with 80% found just once. The sequence derives from a human donor in a cohort sampled during active COVID-19. The chain uses TRBV11-2 and TRBJ1-2, with D maybe TRBD1 (5 bases). The sequenced sample was peripheral blood. The DNA for the CDR3 is TGTGCCAGCAGCGCGTACGGGGGAGCTAACTATGGCTACACCTTC. Translation gives CASSAYGGANYGYTF.